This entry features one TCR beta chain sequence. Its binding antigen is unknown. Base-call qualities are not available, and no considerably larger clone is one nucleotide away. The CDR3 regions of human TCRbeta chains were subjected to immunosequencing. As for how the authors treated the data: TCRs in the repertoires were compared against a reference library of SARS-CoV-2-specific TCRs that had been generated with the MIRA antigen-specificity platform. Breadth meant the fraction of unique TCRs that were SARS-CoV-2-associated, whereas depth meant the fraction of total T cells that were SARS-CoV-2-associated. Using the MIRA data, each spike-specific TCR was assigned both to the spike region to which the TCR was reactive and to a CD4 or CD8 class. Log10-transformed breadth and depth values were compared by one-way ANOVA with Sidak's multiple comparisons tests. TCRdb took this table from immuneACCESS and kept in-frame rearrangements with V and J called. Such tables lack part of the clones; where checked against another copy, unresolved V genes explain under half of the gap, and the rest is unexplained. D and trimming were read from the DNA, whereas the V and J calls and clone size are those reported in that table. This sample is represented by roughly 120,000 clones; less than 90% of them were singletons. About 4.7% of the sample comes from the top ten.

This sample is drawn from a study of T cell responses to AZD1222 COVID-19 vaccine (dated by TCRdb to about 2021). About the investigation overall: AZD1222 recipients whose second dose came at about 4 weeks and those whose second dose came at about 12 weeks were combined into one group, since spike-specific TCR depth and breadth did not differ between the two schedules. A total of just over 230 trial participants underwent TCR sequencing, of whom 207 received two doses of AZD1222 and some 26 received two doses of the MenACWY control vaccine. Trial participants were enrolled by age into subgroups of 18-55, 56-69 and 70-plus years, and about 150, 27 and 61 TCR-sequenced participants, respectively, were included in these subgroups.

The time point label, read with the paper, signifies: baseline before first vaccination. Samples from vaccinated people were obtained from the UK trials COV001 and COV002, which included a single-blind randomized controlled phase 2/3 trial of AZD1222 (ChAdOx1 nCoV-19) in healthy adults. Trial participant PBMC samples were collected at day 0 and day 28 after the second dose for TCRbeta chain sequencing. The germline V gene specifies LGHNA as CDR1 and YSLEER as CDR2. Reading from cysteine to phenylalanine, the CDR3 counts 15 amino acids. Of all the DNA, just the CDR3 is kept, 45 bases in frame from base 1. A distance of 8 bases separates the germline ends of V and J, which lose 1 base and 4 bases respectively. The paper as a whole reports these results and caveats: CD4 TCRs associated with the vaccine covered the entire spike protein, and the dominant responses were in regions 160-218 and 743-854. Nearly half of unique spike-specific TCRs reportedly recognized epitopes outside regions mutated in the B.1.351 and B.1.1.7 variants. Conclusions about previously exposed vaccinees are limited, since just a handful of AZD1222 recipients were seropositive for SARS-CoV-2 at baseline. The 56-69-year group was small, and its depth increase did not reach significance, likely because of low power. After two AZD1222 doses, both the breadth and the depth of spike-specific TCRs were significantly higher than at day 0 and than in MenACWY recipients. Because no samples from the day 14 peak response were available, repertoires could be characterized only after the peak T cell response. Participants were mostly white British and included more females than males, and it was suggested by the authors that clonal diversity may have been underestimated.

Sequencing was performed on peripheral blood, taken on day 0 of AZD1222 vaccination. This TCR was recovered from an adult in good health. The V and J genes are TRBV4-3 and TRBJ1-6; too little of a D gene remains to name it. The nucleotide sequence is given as TGCGCCAGCAGCCAAGTCCCCGAATATAATTCACCCCTCCACTTT. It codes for CASSQVPEYNSPLHF.